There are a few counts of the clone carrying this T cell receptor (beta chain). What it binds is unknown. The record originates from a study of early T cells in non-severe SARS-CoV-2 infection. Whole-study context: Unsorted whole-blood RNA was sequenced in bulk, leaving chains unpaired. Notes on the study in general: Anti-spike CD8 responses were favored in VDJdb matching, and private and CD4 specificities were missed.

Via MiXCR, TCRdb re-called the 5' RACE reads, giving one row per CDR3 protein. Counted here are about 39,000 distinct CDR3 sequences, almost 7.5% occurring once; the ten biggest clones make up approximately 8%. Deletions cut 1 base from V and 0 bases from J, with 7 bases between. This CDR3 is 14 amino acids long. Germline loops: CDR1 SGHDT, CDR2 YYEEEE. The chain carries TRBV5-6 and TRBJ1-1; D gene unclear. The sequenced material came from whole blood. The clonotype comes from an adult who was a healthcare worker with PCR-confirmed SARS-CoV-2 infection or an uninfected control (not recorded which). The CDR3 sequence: CASSLFPLNTEAFF. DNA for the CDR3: TGTGCCAGCAGCTTGTTCCCTTTGAACACTGAAGCTTTCTTT.